Below, one TCR beta chain is given with its context. It lacks a known antigen. The junction departs from germline at one end; a sequencing error may be responsible. Other DNA sequences of this sample code for an identical CDR3. The data stem from a study of cytomegalovirus exposure and HLA in healthy donors (TCRdb year 2017). About the full investigation: According to an earlier analysis of several hundred of the donors, some 180 million T cells yielded approximately 120 million unique TCR beta sequences and around 280 Gb of sequence data. Donor age, sex, ethnicity and CMV serostatus were collected together with the repertoire data. An early release covering about 600 HLA-typed donors comprised approximately 300 gigabases of sequencing data and roughly 85 million unique TCR sequences. The study profiled the T cell repertoires of approximately 700 subjects by immunosequencing and related them to cytomegalovirus serostatus. All discovery cohort repertoires had been generated on a single sequencing platform. A later genetic analysis took genome-wide SNP genotypes for 398 of the 666 donors and used that subset as a discovery cohort. The study combined high-throughput TCR immunosequencing, statistical association of individual TCRs with disease status, and machine learning to predict cytomegalovirus infection status. Because of strong linkage in the cohort, four to six DR-DQ haplotypes were treated as single units for association and clustering. HLA typing covered class I and class II loci at four-digit resolution. In the later analysis, no new phenotypic data were used to find candidate immune exposures; instead, reliance was placed on TCR beta sequences and their occurrence across donors. Typing coverage varied by locus: about 629-630 donors for A, B, C, DRB1 and DQB1; under 550 for DQA1; more than 600 for DPA1; some 470 for DPB1. The study aimed to test whether cataloging public T cell receptors could reveal signatures of past pathogen exposure. In addition to the first cohort of 650 to 800 subjects, a separate validation cohort of about 120 different subjects was used. On average, over 200,000 unique TCR beta nucleotide sequences were sequenced per donor among roughly 430 genotyped donors of the cohort, with 15% to 20% of those sequences being non-productive. Among the roughly 370 genotyped donors, approximately 81% belonged to the genetic ancestry cluster associated with self-reported Caucasian donors. A later analysis re-examined previously published TCR beta repertoires from 500 to 700 donors and added high-resolution HLA genotyping to investigate patterns of TCR occurrence. An earlier analysis of 500 to 650 of the donors applied high-throughput TCR beta sequencing to assess whether each TCR beta V gene segment acted as functional or pseudogenic. The research as a whole found: In this cohort, only TCR beta chains were sequenced, and detectable features were limited by the absence of alpha or paired-chain data. The classifier was reported to diagnose cytomegalovirus status with high specificity and sensitivity in both the original cohort and the validation cohort. According to a later analysis, TCR association rates differed among HLA loci, with DRB1 alleles showing the most associated TCRs and HLA-C alleles showing the fewest. A further reported finding was that TCR beta sequences accurately predicted the HLA-A and HLA-B alleles for most subjects in the first cohort. The study listed approximately 150 TCR beta chains as associated with cytomegalovirus. For the cohort, immune exposure information was limited to CMV serostatus. Most TCR sequences were seen in very few donors, while some public TCRs were found in many individuals. Broadly in line with IMGT annotations, most TCR beta V segments showed up in productive rearrangements about 87% or about 30% of the time in an earlier analysis of around 600 of the donors. Correlated functional status among segregating V segments might be attributable to linkage disequilibrium, but an unknown experimental factor could not be ruled out. In a later analysis, HLA-associated TCR beta chains were found to be more clonally expanded and to have lower generation probabilities than equally common non-associated chains. Because HLA typing was missing for some donors at each locus, association tests included only the typed subset. Some IMGT-functional V segments, including TRBV6-2 and TRBV6-3, could not be distinguished by the 87-base-pair reads and were therefore excluded. In a later genetic analysis, a missense DCLRE1C variant was associated with V-gene and J-gene trimming of TCR beta chains, and the association was replicated in an independent cohort. The presence/absence analyses assumed that sequencing depth was roughly uniform across donors, and that assumption may not be true. A later genetic analysis reported fewer N-insertions in productive TCRs among donors in an Asian-associated ancestry cluster than the roughly 690-donor mean. A few of the identified cytomegalovirus-associated TCR beta chains were confirmed in vitro to be specific for cytomegalovirus antigens. According to the authors, the approach could potentially be generalized to other disease states and immunological phenotypes. The earlier analysis of a few hundred of the donors excluded roughly 17 rarely observed V segments, including chromosome 9 orphons, because counts were too low. A later analysis found that most CMV-associated TCR beta chains appeared HLA-restricted, with HLA associations seemingly driven largely by CMV exposure. Several of the top co-occurrence clusters appeared to be linked to parvovirus B19, influenza, CMV and Epstein-Barr virus, according to a later analysis. At a false discovery rate of 0.05, a later analysis linked 16,000 or so TCR beta sequences to specific HLA alleles. A group of highly shared sequence variants was considered likely to be a technical artifact of the sequencing pipeline. Assigning TCR associations to individual alleles was difficult when HLA alleles, especially DR and DQ, strongly co-occurred.

From the cysteine up to the phenylalanine, the CDR3 has a length of 16 residues. Just the 48-base CDR3 DNA is kept, in frame starting at base 1. The germline V gene specifies SGHAT as CDR1 and FQNNGV as CDR2. The cohort was made up of 666 healthy bone marrow donors. Cohort members were all nominally healthy when sampled, although unrecorded immune exposures were likely present. The donor tested CMV seronegative, placing the donor among the 350 to 400 seronegative members of the cohort. Every donor gave a peripheral blood sample, and the peripheral blood mononuclear cells from that sample were used for TCR beta sequencing. Genomic DNA was extracted from the blood cell samples with the Qiagen DNeasy Blood Extraction Kit. Libraries were made using the immunoSEQ multiplex PCR assay. For the multiplex PCR, a mixture combining 60 forward primers for TCR Vbeta segments and 13 reverse primers for TCR Jbeta segments was used. A multiplex PCR assay on genomic DNA amplified the CDR3 region of rearranged TCR beta genes. The Illumina HiSeq System was used to sequence the amplified TCR beta libraries as 87-base-pair reads. The study's own analysis went as follows. In a later analysis, tens of millions of unique TCR beta chains were counted across the approximately 640 repertoires, and approximately 11 million of these chains were shared by at least two donors. Raw reads were error-corrected and collapsed into unique sequences by a nearest-neighbor algorithm in which closely related sequences were merged to remove PCR and sequencing errors. To assign V, D and J gene segments, CDR3 sequences were aligned to IMGT reference sequences. For a sequence to be retained, at least a six-nucleotide match to both a V gene segment and a J gene segment was required. A rearrangement counted as productive if the CDR3 had no stop codons and remained in frame with V and J, and every other rearrangement counted as non-productive. CDR3 was defined according to IMGT convention as the region running from the second conserved V-encoded cysteine to the conserved J-encoded phenylalanine. The earlier analysis of roughly 590 of the donors excluded sequences that lacked an unambiguous match to a single V gene segment. In an earlier analysis of around 600 of the donors, V segments were called functional above 56.7% productive rearrangements and were called segregating when the between-donor standard deviation exceeded 5%. A statistical classification framework was built for diagnosing cytomegalovirus status from the catalog of TCR beta chain sequences. A later analysis assigned V and J genes by comparing TCR nucleotide sequences with IMGT/GENE-DB human TR gene sequences. In a later analysis, CDR3 sequences and most-parsimonious VDJ recombination scenarios were assigned using the TCRdist pipeline. In a later analysis, each TCR beta chain was defined by its CDR3 amino acid sequence together with its V-gene family, and reads without a unique V-gene family were excluded. In a later analysis, nearly 600 highly shared, low-generation-probability nucleotide sequences were removed to address suspected cross-contamination and a sequencing artifact. A later analysis calculated a clonal expansion index for each public chain from normalized within-repertoire ranks of inferred template counts. A later analysis computed generation probabilities with a VDJ recombination model fitted to out-of-frame rearrangements, and checked the results against IGoR. A later analysis scored TCR-TCR, TCR-HLA and TCR-CMV co-occurrence with hypergeometric tests, applying a repertoire-size bias correction to TCR pairs. To estimate false discovery rates, a later analysis permuted the HLA or CMV assignments 20 times. In a later analysis, co-occurring TCRs were grouped with DBSCAN, and TCRdist sequence similarity was added when clustering was performed within HLA-allele-positive subsets. Co-occurrence clustering excluded repertoires with fewer than 30,000 or more than 120,000 public chains, plus five with anomalous nucleotide sharing. Imported from immuneACCESS, the table was reduced by TCRdb to in-frame sequences with V and J called. These copies leave out some clones; in studies compared against another copy, an unresolved V gene accounts for under half, and the cause of the remainder is not known. The V and J calls and clone size are taken from that table; D and trimming were inferred from the DNA. Within this sample are some 130,000 clones, with roughly four fifths of them counted one time only. The ten largest clones represent approximately 2% of the sample.

The rearranged chain carries TRBV11-2 and TRBJ2-3; the junction holds 13 bases that match TRBD2. This TCR came from a man aged 25 to 45 in good health and CMV-seronegative. Sequencing input: PBMCs. CDR3 reads: CASSSGLAGGTDTQYF. The sequenced DNA: TGCGCCAGCAGCTCCGGACTAGCGGGAGGCACAGATACGCAGTATTTT. The reference TRBV11-2 and TRBJ2-3 proteins fill in what lies around the CDR3, so the full variable domain reads EAGVAQSPRYKIIEKRQSVAFWCNPISGHATLYWYQQILGQGPKLLIQFQNNGVVDDSQLPKDRFSAERLKGVDSTLKIQPAKLEDSAVYLCASSSGLAGGTDTQYFGPGTRLTVL.